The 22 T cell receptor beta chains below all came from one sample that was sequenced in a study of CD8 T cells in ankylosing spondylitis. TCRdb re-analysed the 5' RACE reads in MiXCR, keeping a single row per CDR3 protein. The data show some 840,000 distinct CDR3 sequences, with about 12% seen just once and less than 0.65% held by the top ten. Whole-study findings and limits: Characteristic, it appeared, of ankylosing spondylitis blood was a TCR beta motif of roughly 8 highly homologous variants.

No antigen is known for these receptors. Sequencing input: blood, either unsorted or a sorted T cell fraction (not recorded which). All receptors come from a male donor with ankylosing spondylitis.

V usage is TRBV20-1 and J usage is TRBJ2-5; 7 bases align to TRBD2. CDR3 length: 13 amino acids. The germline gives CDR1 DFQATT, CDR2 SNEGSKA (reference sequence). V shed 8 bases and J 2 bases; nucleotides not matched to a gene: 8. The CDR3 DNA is TGCAGTCATAGCGGGCCTACTCAAGAGACCCAGTACTTC. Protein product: CSHSGPTQETQYF.

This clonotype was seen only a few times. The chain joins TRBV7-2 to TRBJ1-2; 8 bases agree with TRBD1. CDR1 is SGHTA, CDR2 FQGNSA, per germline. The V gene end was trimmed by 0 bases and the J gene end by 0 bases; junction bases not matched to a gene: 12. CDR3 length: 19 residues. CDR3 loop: CASSLAIGQGWTTNYGYTF. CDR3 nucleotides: TGTGCCAGCAGCTTAGCGATCGGACAGGGTTGGACTACTAACTATGGCTACACCTTC.

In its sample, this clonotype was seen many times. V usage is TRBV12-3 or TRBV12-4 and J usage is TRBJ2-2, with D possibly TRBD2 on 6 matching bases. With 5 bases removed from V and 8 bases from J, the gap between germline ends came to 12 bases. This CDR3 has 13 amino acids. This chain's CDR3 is CASSPSGEGELFF. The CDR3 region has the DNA TGTGCCAGCAGTCCATCGGGGGAAGGGGAGCTGTTTTTT.

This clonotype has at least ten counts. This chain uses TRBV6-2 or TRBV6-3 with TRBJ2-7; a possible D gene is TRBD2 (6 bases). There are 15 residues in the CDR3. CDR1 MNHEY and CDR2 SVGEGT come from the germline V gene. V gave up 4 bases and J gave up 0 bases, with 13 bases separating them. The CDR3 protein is CASSWWGLSSYEQYF. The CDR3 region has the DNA TGTGCCAGCAGTTGGTGGGGACTTTCCTCCTACGAGCAGTACTTC.

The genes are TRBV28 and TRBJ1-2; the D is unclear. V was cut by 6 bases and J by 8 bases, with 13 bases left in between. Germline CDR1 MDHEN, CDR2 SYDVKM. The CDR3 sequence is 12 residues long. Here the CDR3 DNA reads TGTGCCAGCAGGGAACAGCCTAAGGGCTACACCTTC. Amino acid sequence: CASREQPKGYTF.

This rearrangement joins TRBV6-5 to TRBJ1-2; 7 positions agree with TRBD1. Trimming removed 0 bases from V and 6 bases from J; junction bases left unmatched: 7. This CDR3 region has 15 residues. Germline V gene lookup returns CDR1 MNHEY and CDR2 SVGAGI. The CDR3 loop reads CASSYSQQGRHGYTF. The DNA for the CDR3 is TGTGCCAGCAGTTACTCCCAACAGGGGCGCCATGGCTACACCTTC.

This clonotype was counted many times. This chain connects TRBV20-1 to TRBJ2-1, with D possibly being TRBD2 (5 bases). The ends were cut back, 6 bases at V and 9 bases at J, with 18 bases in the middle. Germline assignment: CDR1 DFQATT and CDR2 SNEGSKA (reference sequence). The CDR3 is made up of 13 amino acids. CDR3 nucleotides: TGCAGTGCGCGACTACTCCCTCGTGGTGAGCAGTTCTTC. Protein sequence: CSARLLPRGEQFF.

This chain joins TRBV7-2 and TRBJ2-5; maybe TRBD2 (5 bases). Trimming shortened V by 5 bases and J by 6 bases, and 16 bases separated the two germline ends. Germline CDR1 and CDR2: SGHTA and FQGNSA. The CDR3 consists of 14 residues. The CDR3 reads CASSPQAIGKTQYF. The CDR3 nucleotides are TGTGCCAGCAGCCCCCAAGCCATCGGGAAGACCCAGTACTTC. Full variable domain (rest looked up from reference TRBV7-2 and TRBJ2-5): GAGVSQSPSNKVTEKGKDVELRCDPISGHTALYWYRQSLGQGLEFLIYFQGNSAPDKSGLPSDRFSAERTGGSVSTLTIQRTQQEDSAVYLCASSPQAIGKTQYFGPGTRLLVL.

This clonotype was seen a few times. The CDR3 nucleotides are TGTGCCAGCAGCTTAGTACAGGGGGGGGATGAGCAGTTCTTC. Encoded protein: CASSLVQGGDEQFF. The J gene is TRBJ2-1, the V gene TRBV7-2, with D perhaps TRBD1 (8 bases). The germline CDR1 and CDR2 sequences are SGHTA and FQGNSA. V lost 1 base to trimming and J lost 8 bases, with 12 bases between them. This CDR3 contains 14 residues.

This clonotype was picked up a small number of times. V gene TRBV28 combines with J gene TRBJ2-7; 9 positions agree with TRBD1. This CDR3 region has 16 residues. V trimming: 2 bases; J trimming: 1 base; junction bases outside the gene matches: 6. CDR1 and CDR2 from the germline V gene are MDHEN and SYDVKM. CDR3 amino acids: CASSLISGTGSYEQYF. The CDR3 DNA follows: TGTGCCAGCAGTTTAATATCGGGGACAGGGTCCTACGAGCAGTACTTC.

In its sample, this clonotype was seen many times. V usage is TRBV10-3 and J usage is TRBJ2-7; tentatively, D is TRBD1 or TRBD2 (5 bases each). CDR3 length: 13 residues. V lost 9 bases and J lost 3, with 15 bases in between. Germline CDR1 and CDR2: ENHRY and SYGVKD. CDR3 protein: CAISFGALYEQYF. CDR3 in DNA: TGTGCCATTTCCTTCGGGGCCCTCTACGAGCAGTACTTC.

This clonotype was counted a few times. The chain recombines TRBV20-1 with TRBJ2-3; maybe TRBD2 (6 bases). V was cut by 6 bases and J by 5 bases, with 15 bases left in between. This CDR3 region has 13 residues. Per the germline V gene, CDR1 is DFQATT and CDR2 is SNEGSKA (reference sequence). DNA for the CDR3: TGCAGTGCGAGACCACTAGCTCAAGATACGCAGTATTTT. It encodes CSARPLAQDTQYF.

This chain's CDR3 is CASRGGRWNEQFF. The CDR3 bases are TGCGCCAGTAGGGGGGGTAGGTGGAATGAGCAGTTCTTC. The rearrangement links TRBV5-1 to TRBJ2-1; D may be TRBD2 (7 bases). The CDR3 loop spans 13 amino acids. Trimming cost V 8 bases and J 7 bases, with 16 bases left between them. Germline values: CDR1 SGHRS, CDR2 YFSETQ.

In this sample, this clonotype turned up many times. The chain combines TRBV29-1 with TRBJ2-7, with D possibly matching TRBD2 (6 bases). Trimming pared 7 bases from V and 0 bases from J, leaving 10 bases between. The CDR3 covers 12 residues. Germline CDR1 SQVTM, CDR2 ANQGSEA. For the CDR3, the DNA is TGCAGCGCCGGGACTGGCTCCTACGAGCAGTACTTC. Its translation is CSAGTGSYEQYF.

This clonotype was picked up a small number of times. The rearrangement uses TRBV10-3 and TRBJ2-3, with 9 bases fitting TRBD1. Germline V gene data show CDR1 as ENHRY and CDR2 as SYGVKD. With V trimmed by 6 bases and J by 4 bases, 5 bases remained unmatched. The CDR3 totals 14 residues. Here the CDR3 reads CAIRGQGTADTQYF. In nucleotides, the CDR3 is TGTGCCATCAGGGGACAGGGAACGGCAGATACGCAGTATTTT.

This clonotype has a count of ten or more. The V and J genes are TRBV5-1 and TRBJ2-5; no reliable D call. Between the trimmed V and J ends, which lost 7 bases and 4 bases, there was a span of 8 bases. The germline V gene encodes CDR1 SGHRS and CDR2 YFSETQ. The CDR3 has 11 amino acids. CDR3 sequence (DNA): TGCGCCAGCTGGAATAGAGAGACCCAGTACTTC. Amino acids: CASWNRETQYF.

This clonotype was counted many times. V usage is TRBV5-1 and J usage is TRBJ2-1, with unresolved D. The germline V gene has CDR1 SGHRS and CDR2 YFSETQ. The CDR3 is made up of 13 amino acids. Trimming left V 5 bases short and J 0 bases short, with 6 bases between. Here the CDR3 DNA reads TGCGCCAGCAGTAAGAGCTCCTACAATGAGCAGTTCTTC. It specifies CASSKSSYNEQFF.

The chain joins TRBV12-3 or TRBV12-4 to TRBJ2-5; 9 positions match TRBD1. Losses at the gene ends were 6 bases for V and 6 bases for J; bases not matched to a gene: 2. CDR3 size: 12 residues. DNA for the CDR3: TGTGCCAGCAGCAACAGGGGGCAGACCCAGTACTTC. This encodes CASSNRGQTQYF.

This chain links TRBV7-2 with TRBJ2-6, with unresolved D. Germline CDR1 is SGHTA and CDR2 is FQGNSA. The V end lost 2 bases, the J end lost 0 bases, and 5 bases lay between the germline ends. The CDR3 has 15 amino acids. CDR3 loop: CASSLLTSGANVLTF. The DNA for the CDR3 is TGTGCCAGCAGCTTATTAACCTCTGGGGCCAACGTCCTGACTTTC.

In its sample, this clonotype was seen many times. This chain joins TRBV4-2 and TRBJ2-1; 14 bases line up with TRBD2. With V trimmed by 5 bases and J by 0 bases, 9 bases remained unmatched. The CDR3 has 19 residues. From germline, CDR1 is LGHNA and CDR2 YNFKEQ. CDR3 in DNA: TGTGCCAGCAGCGCGACTAGCGGGGGGGCCCTCATCTCCTACAATGAGCAGTTCTTC. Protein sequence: CASSATSGGALISYNEQFF.

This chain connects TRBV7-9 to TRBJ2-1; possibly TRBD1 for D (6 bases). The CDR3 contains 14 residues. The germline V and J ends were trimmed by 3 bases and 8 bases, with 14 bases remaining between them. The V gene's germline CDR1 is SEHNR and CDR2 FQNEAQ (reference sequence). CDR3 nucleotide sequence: TGTGCCAGCAGCTTGGGGGCCCAGGTAGATGAGCAGTTCTTC. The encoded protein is CASSLGAQVDEQFF.

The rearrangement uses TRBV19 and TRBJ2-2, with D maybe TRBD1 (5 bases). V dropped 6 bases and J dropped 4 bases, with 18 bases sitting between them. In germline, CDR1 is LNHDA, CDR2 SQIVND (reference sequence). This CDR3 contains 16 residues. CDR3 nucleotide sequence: TGTGCCAGTAGACCGACAGCCGACCCCAGCACCGGGGAGCTGTTTTTT. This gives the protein CASRPTADPSTGELFF.